The 21 T cell receptor beta chains given below trace back to one sample, sequenced in a study of Tregs in tolerant kidney transplant recipients. The assay was immunoSEQ multiplex PCR, and TCRdb's table has in-frame clones only and misses some. The sample has fewer than 95,000 clones; roughly 93% are singletons. Mixed chimerism was transient after nonmyeloablative marrow transplants from related graft donors. The sample was CD4+ T cells from blood (PBMCs), taken 12 months after the transplant. These receptors came from a human patient who received a combined kidney and bone marrow transplant. Some T cells may be graft donor cells.

This clone has just one count. V usage is TRBV7-9 and J usage is TRBJ1-2; D not resolved. The length of the CDR3 is 14 residues. V was trimmed by 3 bases and J by 6 bases, leaving 14 bases between them. Germline CDR1 reads SEHNR; CDR2 reads FQNEAQ (reference sequence). The CDR3 bases are TGTGCCAGCAGCTTTTCGGGGAGGTCTGATGGCTACACCTTC. Translated: CASSFSGRSDGYTF.

V usage is TRBV7-2 and J usage is TRBJ2-7, with D hard to call. CDR3 length: 12 residues. CDR1 and CDR2 from the germline V gene are SGHTA and FQGNSA. V was shortened by 3 bases and J by 9 bases, with 12 bases between the two germline ends. CDR3 residues: CASSLGVTGQYF. As DNA, the CDR3 is TGTGCCAGCAGCTTGGGTGTGACGGGGCAGTACTTC.

The chain carries TRBV19 and TRBJ1-5; no firm D call. Trimming stripped 5 bases from V and 1 base from J, with 12 bases between. The CDR3 totals 15 residues. Germline V CDR1 and CDR2: LNHDA, SQIVND (reference sequence). The CDR3 protein is CASSDSYRSNQPQHF. For the CDR3, the DNA is TGTGCCAGTAGTGATTCGTACAGAAGCAATCAGCCCCAGCATTTT.

The rearrangement joins TRBV5-1 to TRBJ2-5; D may be TRBD2 (6 bases). This CDR3 region has 15 residues. Germline lookup yields CDR1 SGHRS and CDR2 YFSETQ. Trimming took off 1 base at V and 5 bases at J, with 15 bases between the two ends. The CDR3 sequence: CASSLISGRMETQYF. CDR3 sequence (DNA): TGCGCCAGCAGCTTGATTTCCGGGAGAATGGAGACCCAGTACTTC. The full variable domain, completed using reference TRBV5-1 and TRBJ2-5, is KAGVTQTPRYLIKTRGQQVTLSCSPISGHRSVSWYQQTPGQGLQFLFEYFSETQRNKGNFPGRFSGRQFSNSRSEMNVSTLELGDSALYLCASSLISGRMETQYFGPGTRLLVL.

This chain uses TRBV5-1 with TRBJ2-1; D remains ambiguous. CDR1 is SGHRS, CDR2 YFSETQ, per germline. Trimming removed 4 bases from V and 4 bases from J, with 15 bases in between. The CDR3 length is 15 residues. CDR3 in amino acids: CASSASSTLYNEQFF. Here the CDR3 DNA reads TGCGCCAGCAGCGCGTCTAGTACCCTTTACAATGAGCAGTTCTTC. The entire variable domain, with the rest obtained from reference TRBV5-1 and TRBJ2-1, is as follows: KAGVTQTPRYLIKTRGQQVTLSCSPISGHRSVSWYQQTPGQGLQFLFEYFSETQRNKGNFPGRFSGRQFSNSRSEMNVSTLELGDSALYLCASSASSTLYNEQFFGPGTRLTVL.

The V gene is TRBV6-1, the J gene TRBJ2-7, with TRBD1 identical over 9 bases. V was pared by 0 bases and J by 5 bases, with 8 bases of the junction left unmatched. The germline CDR1 and CDR2 sequences are MNHNS and SASEGT. The CDR3 is 16 amino acids. The CDR3 region is CASSEAQGQGGNEQYF. As DNA, the CDR3 is TGTGCCAGCAGTGAAGCCCAGGGACAGGGTGGCAACGAGCAGTACTTC.

V and J are TRBV5-1 and TRBJ2-3; 9 bases are a match to TRBD2. The V segment lost 5 bases and the J segment 2 bases; nucleotides outside the gene matches: 3. Germline V gives CDR1 SGHRS, CDR2 YFSETQ. This CDR3 has 14 residues. CDR3 sequence reads: CASRLAGVTDTQYF. DNA for the CDR3: TGCGCCAGCAGATTAGCGGGAGTCACAGATACGCAGTATTTT.

The rearrangement uses TRBV11-3 and TRBJ2-1; a possible D gene is TRBD1 (6 bases). V dropped 6 bases and J dropped 5 bases, with 17 bases sitting between them. The CDR3 is 15 residues long. Germline values: CDR1 SGHNT, CDR2 YENEEA. CDR3 residues: CASSTTGSVDNEQFF. The CDR3 coding sequence is TGTGCCAGCAGTACCACAGGGTCCGTCGACAATGAGCAGTTCTTC.

This clone has more than one count but fewer than ten. The chain is built from TRBV5-1 and TRBJ2-3; tentative D call: TRBD2 (5 bases). The germline V gene has CDR1 SGHRS and CDR2 YFSETQ. The CDR3 is made up of 14 amino acids. The germline V and J ends were trimmed by 4 bases and 2 bases, with 11 bases remaining between them. In DNA, the CDR3 is TGCGCCAGCAGCGTCGGGGTTTCCACAGATACGCAGTATTTT. Protein sequence: CASSVGVSTDTQYF.

The rearrangement joins TRBV11-2 to TRBJ2-2, with 8 nucleotides matching TRBD1. With 0 bases clipped from V and 3 bases from J, the junction kept 3 bases outside the gene matches. This CDR3 comprises 16 residues. Germline CDR1 is SGHAT and CDR2 is FQNNGV. The CDR3 reads CASSLETGVYTGELFF. As DNA, the CDR3 is TGTGCCAGCAGCTTAGAGACAGGGGTTTACACCGGGGAGCTGTTTTTT.

This rearrangement joins TRBV6-1 to TRBJ1-2, with a tentative D call TRBD1 (5 bases). The CDR3 is made up of 14 amino acids. Germline-derived CDR1 and CDR2 are MNHNS and SASEGT. V lost 3 bases, J lost 5 bases, and 13 bases lay in between. The CDR3 nucleotides are TGTGCCAGCAGTGAGGGACTTACTTTTTATGGCTACACCTTC. This translates into CASSEGLTFYGYTF.

The V and J genes are TRBV18 and TRBJ2-5; D gene ambiguous. The better agreement between TRBJ2-7 and the DNA end casts doubt on the J call. CDR3 length equals 16 residues. Germline CDR1 reads KGHSH; CDR2 reads LQKENI. This CDR3 is CASSPLQYISSYEQYF. The CDR3 DNA reads as TGTGCCAGCTCACCACTCCAGTATATTAGCTCCTACGAGCAGTACTTC.

For this clone: Germline is not matched at one junction end, which may reflect a read error. The chain employs TRBV4-3 and TRBJ2-7; TRBD1 is a possible D gene (7 bases). The germline V gene has CDR1 LGHNA and CDR2 YSLEER. CDR3 size: 17 residues. Here the CDR3 reads CASSKDLSRDSHYEQYF. As DNA, the CDR3 is TGCGCCAGCAGCAAAGATTTGTCGCGGGACAGTCACTACGAGCAGTACTTC.

The V and J genes are TRBV27 and TRBJ1-6; TRBD1 might be the D (6 bases). The V gene lost 3 bases and the J gene lost 9 bases, with 15 bases spanning the gap. The germline CDR1 and CDR2 sequences are MNHEY and SMNVEV (reference sequence). The CDR3 is made up of 15 amino acids. The chain's CDR3 is CASSLQGLVLSPLHF. CDR3 nucleotides: TGTGCCAGCAGTTTGCAGGGGCTAGTTCTTTCACCCCTCCACTTT.

V usage is TRBV5-1 and J usage is TRBJ2-7, with 8 bases aligning to TRBD1. CDR1 and CDR2 from the germline V gene are SGHRS and YFSETQ. The CDR3 is 15 amino acids. V shed 4 bases and J 2 bases; nucleotides not matched to a gene: 8. Written as DNA, the CDR3 is TGCGCCAGCAGCAGCTGGACAGGGCCTACCTACGAGCAGTACTTC. Amino acid sequence: CASSSWTGPTYEQYF. The full variable domain, its missing parts supplied by reference TRBV5-1 and TRBJ2-7, is KAGVTQTPRYLIKTRGQQVTLSCSPISGHRSVSWYQQTPGQGLQFLFEYFSETQRNKGNFPGRFSGRQFSNSRSEMNVSTLELGDSALYLCASSSWTGPTYEQYFGPGTRLTVT.

This chain links TRBV18 with TRBJ1-5, with 7 bases fitting TRBD1. Per germline, CDR1 KGHSH and CDR2 LQKENI. V lost 3 bases, J lost 4 bases, and 3 bases stayed unmatched. The CDR3 contains 14 residues. This CDR3 reads CASSPRQGNQPQHF. The CDR3 DNA sequence: TGTGCCAGCTCACCTAGACAGGGAAATCAGCCCCAGCATTTT.

The V call is TRBV28, the J call TRBJ2-3; 10 nucleotides agree with TRBD2. Germline V gene lookup returns CDR1 MDHEN and CDR2 SYDVKM. V shed 11 bases and J 2 bases; nucleotides not matched to a gene: 7. CDR3 length: 14 residues. The CDR3 DNA reads TGTGCCGGAGCGGGACTAGCGACCACAGATACGCAGTATTTT. It is translated as CAGAGLATTDTQYF.

This chain connects TRBV7-9 to TRBJ1-3; 7 nucleotides agree with TRBD1. Germline-derived CDR1 and CDR2 are SEHNR and FQNEAQ (reference sequence). The CDR3 extends over 16 amino acids. V was pared by 3 bases and J by 0 bases, with 5 bases of the junction left unmatched. The DNA of the CDR3 is TGTGCCAGCAGCTTCCAGGGGGTCGTCTCTGGAAACACCATATATTTT. Encoded protein: CASSFQGVVSGNTIYF.

The V and J genes are TRBV18 and TRBJ2-2; 11 nucleotides match TRBD2. This CDR3 comprises 17 residues. The germline V gene has CDR1 KGHSH and CDR2 LQKENI. Trimming took 2 bases from V and 1 from J; bases not matched to a gene: 3. CDR3 sequence reads: CASSPDGLAGNTGELFF. CDR3 DNA: TGTGCCAGCTCACCAGATGGACTAGCGGGGAACACCGGGGAGCTGTTTTTT.

The V gene is TRBV4-3, the J gene TRBJ2-3; TRBD1 might be the D (6 bases). CDR1 LGHNA and CDR2 YSLEER come from the germline V gene. This CDR3 comprises 14 residues. Trimming cost V 4 bases and J 2 bases, with 10 bases left between them. Written as DNA, the CDR3 is TGCGCCAGCAGCCTGGGGACAAACACAGATACGCAGTATTTT. Amino acid sequence: CASSLGTNTDTQYF.

The chain recombines TRBV4-2 with TRBJ2-7; perhaps TRBD1 as D (5 bases). CDR1 is LGHNA, CDR2 YNFKEQ, per germline. The CDR3 sequence is 14 residues long. The germline V and J ends were trimmed by 1 base and 3 bases, with 10 bases remaining between them. The CDR3 DNA sequence: TGTGCCAGCAGCCAAGTCGACAGCCTCTACGAGCAGTACTTC. Encoded protein: CASSQVDSLYEQYF.